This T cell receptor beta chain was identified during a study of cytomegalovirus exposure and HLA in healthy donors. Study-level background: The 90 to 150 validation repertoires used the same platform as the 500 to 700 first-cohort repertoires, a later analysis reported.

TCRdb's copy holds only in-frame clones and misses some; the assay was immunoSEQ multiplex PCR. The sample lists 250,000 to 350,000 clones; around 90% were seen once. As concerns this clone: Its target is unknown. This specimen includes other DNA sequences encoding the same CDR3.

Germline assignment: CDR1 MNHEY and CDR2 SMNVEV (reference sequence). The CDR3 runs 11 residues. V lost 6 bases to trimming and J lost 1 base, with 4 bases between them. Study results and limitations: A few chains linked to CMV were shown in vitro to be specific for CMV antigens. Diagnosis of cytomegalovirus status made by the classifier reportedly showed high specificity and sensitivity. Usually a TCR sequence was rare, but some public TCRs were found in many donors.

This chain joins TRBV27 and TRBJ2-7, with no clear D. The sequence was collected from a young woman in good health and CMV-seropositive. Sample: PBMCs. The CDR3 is CASSPSYEQYF. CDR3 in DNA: TGTGCCAGCAGCCCATCCTACGAGCAGTACTTC.